This T cell receptor beta chain was observed in a study of blood T cell repertoires in COVID-19. Study background: The United States, Italy and Spain provided the acute and convalescent COVID-19 samples. From T cells, B-cell-depleted T cells, or PBMCs came the material, which was cDNA or gDNA.

Trimming removed 2 bases from V and 3 bases from J; junction bases left unmatched: 6. The CDR3 is 15 residues long. Germline V CDR1 and CDR2: SNHLY, FYNNEI. In the authors' workflow: Quantification of nucleated cells was approximated via reference gene primer amplification. Produced via immunoSEQ multiplex PCR; TCRdb's table is partial and in-frame only. The V and J calls and clone size are taken from that table; D and trimming were inferred from the DNA. The repertoire includes approximately 65,000 clones, just over 90% of them detected once, and around 5% sits in the top ten. The receptor's source is a woman between 18 and 29 years old with acute or convalescent COVID-19. This rearrangement joins TRBV2 to TRBJ2-5, with 7 positions matching TRBD1. Sequencing was carried out using peripheral blood. CDR3 loop: CASSEIGQVKETQYF. CDR3 coding DNA: TGTGCCAGCAGTGAAATTGGACAGGTGAAAGAGACCCAGTACTTC.